This T cell receptor (beta chain) was identified during a study of T-cell reconstitution after alpha-beta-depleted transplantation in children. This clonotype was recorded at least ten times. Unique molecular identifiers were built into the TCRbeta library. MiXCR, run by TCRdb on the PCR reads, gives a single entry per CDR3 protein. This table holds roughly 220,000 distinct CDR3 sequences, 12% found once. The receptor's source is a human donor who donated a stem cell graft to a child with acute lymphoblastic leukemia. Sample: PBMCs from the stem cell graft donor, taken from the stem cell graft.

The CDR3 protein is CASSQDLGREYEQYF. CDR3 coding DNA: TGCGCCAGCAGCCAAGATCTGGGCAGGGAATACGAGCAGTACTTC. The chain employs TRBV4-3 and TRBJ2-7; D may be TRBD1 (5 bases). Between the trimmed V and J ends, which lost 0 bases and 4 bases, there was a span of 13 bases. The length of the CDR3 is 15 residues. CDR1 is LGHNA, CDR2 YSLEER, per germline.